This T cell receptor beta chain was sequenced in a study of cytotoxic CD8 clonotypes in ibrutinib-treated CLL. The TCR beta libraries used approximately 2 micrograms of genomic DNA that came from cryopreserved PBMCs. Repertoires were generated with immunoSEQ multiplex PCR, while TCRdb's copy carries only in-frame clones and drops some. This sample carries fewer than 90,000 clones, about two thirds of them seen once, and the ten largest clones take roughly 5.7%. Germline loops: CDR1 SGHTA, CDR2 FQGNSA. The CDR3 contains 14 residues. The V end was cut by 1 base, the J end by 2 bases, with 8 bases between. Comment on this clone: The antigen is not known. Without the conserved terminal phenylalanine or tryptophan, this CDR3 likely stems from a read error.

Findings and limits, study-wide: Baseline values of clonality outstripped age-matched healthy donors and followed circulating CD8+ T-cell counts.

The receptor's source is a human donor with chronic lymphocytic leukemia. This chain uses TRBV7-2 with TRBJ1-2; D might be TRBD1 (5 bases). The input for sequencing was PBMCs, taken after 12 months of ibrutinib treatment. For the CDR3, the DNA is TGTGCCAGCAGCTTAGGTAGGGGAAACTATGGCTACACCCTC. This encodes CASSLGRGNYGYTL.